This note documents a single T cell receptor (beta chain) sequence. Its antigen is unidentified. These data are taken from a study of beta chain features in type 1 diabetes. Study-wide results and limits: Moderately but significantly shorter TCRB CDR3s were found in Type 1 diabetes patients in all four CD4+ subsets.

The entirety of the isolated RNA underwent reverse transcription, so expressed TCRB transcripts were sequenced. Assay used: immunoSEQ multiplex PCR; TCRdb lists only in-frame clones, some missing. The sample holds approximately 150,000 clones; 50% to 70% are singletons and the top ten take roughly 0.089%. Sequencing was done on a sample of naive CD4+ T cells from blood. The receptor was derived from a young man with type 1 diabetes.

The chain's CDR3 is CASSDPWPDTQYF. The CDR3 DNA is TGTGCCAGCAGCGACCCGTGGCCAGATACGCAGTATTTT. This sequence joins TRBV2 and TRBJ2-3; no definite D call. CDR3 length: 13 amino acids. V lost 6 bases and J 4 bases, leaving 11 bases between the germline ends. The germline gives CDR1 SNHLY, CDR2 FYNNEI.